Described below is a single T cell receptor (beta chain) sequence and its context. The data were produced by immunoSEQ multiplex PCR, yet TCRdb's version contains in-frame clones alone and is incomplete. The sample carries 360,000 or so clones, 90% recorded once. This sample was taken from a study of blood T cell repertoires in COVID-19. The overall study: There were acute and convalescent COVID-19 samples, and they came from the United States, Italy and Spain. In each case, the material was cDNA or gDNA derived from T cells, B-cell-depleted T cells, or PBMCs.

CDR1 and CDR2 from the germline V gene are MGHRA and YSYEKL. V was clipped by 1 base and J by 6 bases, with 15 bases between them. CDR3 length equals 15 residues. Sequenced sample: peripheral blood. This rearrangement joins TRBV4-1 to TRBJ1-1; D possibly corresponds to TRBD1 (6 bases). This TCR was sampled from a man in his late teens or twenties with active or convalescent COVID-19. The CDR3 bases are TGCGCCAGCAGCCAAGGGGCAGGGGCGATGGCTGAAGCTTTCTTT. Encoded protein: CASSQGAGAMAEAFF.